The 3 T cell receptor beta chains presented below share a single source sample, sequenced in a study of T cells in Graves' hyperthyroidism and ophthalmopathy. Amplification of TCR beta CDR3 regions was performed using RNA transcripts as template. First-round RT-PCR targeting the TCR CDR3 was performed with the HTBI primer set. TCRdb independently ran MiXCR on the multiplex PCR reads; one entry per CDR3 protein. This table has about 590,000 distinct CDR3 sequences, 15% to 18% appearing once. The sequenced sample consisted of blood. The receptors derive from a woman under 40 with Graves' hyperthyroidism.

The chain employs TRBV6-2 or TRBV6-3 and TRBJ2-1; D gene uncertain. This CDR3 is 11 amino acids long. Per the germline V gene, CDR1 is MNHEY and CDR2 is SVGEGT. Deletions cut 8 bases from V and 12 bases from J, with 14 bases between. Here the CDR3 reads CASGGQGWQFF. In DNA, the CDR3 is TGTGCCAGCGGCGGCCAAGGTTGGCAGTTCTTC.

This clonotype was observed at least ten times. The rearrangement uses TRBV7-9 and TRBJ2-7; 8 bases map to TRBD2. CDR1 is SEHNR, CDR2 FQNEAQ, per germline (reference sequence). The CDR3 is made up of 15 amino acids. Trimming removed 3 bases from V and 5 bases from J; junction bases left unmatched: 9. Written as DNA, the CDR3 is TGTGCCAGCAGCTTCGTTACAGCGGGAGAGGACGAGCAGTACTTC. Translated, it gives CASSFVTAGEDEQYF.

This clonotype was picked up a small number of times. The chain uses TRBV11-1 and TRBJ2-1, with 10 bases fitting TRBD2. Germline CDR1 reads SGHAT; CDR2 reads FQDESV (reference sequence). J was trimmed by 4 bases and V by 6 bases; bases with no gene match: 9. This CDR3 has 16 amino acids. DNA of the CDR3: TGTGCCAGCAGTCCCTTACTAGCGGGAATATACAATGAGCAGTTCTTC. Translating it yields CASSPLLAGIYNEQFF.